This is a list of T cell receptor beta chains from one sample in a study of Graves' ophthalmopathy and Graves' hyperthyroidism. One entry per CDR3 protein results from TCRdb running MiXCR on the multiplex PCR reads. Here the sample spans around 1.1 million distinct CDR3 sequences, 36% being singletons. Sample: peripheral blood or thyroid tissue (not recorded which). The receptors shown here come from an adult man with Graves' hyperthyroidism. CDR3s include the opening cysteine and the closing phenylalanine or tryptophan. A D gene is named only where the DNA matches it firmly. Not every row has a clone size; where given, it reads once, few, many or a size class.

d_gene	v_gene	j_gene	abundance	CDR3aa	CDR3nt
-	TRBV29-1	TRBJ1-5	few	CSVAGGGNQPQHF	TGCAGCGTGGCGGGAGGGGGCAATCAGCCCCAGCATTTT
-	TRBV30	TRBJ1-2	many	CAWGGHNGYTF	TGTGCCTGGGGAGGACATAATGGCTACACCTTC
-	TRBV29-1	TRBJ2-5	-	CSAPTAVSQETQYF	TGCAGCGCTCCAACGGCGGTCAGCCAAGAGACCCAGTACTTC
-	TRBV11-2	TRBJ1-1	many	CASSPDTYRGTEAFF	TGTGCCAGCAGCCCTGACACCTACCGGGGTACTGAAGCTTTCTTT
-	TRBV28	TRBJ1-3	-	CASSLANPGNTIYF	TGTGCCAGCAGTTTAGCAAACCCTGGAAACACCATATATTTT
TRBD2	TRBV11-1	TRBJ2-3	-	CASSLGRLAGPSDTQYF	TGTGCCAGCAGCTTAGGGAGGCTAGCGGGTCCGTCAGATACGCAGTATTTT
-	TRBV14	TRBJ2-2	-	CASSQGRQHGELFF	TGTGCCAGCAGCCAAGGACGACAGCACGGGGAGCTGTTTTTT
-	TRBV18	TRBJ1-4	few	CASSPQDREKLFF	TGTGCCAGCTCACCACAGGATCGGGAAAAACTGTTTTTT
-	TRBV15	TRBJ1-5	-	CATSRGVDRRQETQHF	TGTGCCACCAGCAGGGGGGTAGACAGGAGACAAGAGACCCAGCATTTT
-	TRBV12-3/TRBV12-4	TRBJ2-5	-	CASGPRGGRVRETQYF	TGTGCTAGTGGCCCGAGGGGGGGGCGGGTCAGGGAGACCCAGTACTTC
-	TRBV10-3	TRBJ1-2	-	CAISEGGGEATGYTF	TGTGCCATCAGTGAGGGGGGGGGGGAAGCCACTGGCTACACCTTC
TRBD1	TRBV10-3	TRBJ1-4	many	CASGQSEEKLFF	TGTGCCTCGGGACAGTCAGAAGAAAAACTGTTTTTT
-	TRBV20-1	TRBJ1-2	many	CSARRASAYGYTF	TGCAGTGCCCGTCGGGCAAGCGCCTATGGCTACACCTTC
-	TRBV6-1	TRBJ1-6	few	CATTGTGNSPLHF	TGTGCCACCACCGGGACCGGCAATTCACCCCTCCACTTT
-	TRBV19	TRBJ2-7	many	CATSGTPRSYEQYF	TGTGCCACCTCCGGGACACCTCGGTCCTACGAGCAGTACTTC
-	TRBV5-4	TRBJ1-1	few	CASSSGRTAEAFF	TGTGCCAGCAGCTCGGGTAGGACGGCTGAAGCTTTCTTT
TRBD2	TRBV24-1	TRBJ2-2	many	CATSLRAIGLAGGANTGELFF	TGTGCCACCAGCCTCAGAGCCATAGGACTAGCGGGGGGCGCGAACACCGGGGAGCTGTTTTTT
-	TRBV27	TRBJ1-4	-	CASSFSPRGQREKLFF	TGTGCCAGCAGTTTTTCTCCCAGGGGACAACGGGAAAAACTGTTTTTT
TRBD2	TRBV7-6	TRBJ2-5	many	CASSLGLADQETQYF	TGTGCCAGCAGCCTGGGACTAGCGGATCAAGAGACCCAGTACTTC
-	TRBV14	TRBJ2-7	many	CASSQAAYEQYF	TGTGCCAGCAGCCAGGCGGCCTACGAGCAGTACTTC
-	TRBV9	TRBJ1-1	many	CASSGSGHGDTEAFF	TGTGCCAGCAGCGGTTCAGGGCACGGGGACACTGAAGCTTTCTTT
-	TRBV25-1	TRBJ1-1	-	CASVAGDVHTEAFF	TGTGCCAGCGTGGCAGGGGACGTACACACTGAAGCTTTCTTT
TRBD1	TRBV5-1	TRBJ1-1	few	CASSLKAGGNTEAFF	TGCGCCAGCAGCTTGAAGGCAGGGGGGAACACTGAAGCTTTCTTT
TRBD1	TRBV20-1	TRBJ2-7	many	CSAEGAGEQYF	TGCAGTGCTGAGGGGGCTGGCGAGCAGTACTTC
TRBD1	TRBV12-3/TRBV12-4	TRBJ2-7	-	CASGQVPSSYEQYF	TGTGCCAGCGGACAGGTTCCAAGCTCCTACGAGCAGTACTTC
-	TRBV11-1	TRBJ1-1	many	CASSFSGFTGEAFF	TGTGCCAGCAGTTTTAGTGGTTTTACGGGTGAAGCTTTCTTT
-	TRBV7-2	TRBJ1-5	-	CASSLVRGAYQPQHF	TGTGCCAGCAGCTTAGTTCGGGGGGCTTATCAGCCCCAGCATTTT
-	TRBV6-2/TRBV6-3	TRBJ1-6	many	CASTAGSNSPLHF	TGTGCCAGCACGGCCGGGTCTAATTCACCCCTCCACTTT
TRBD1	TRBV7-8	TRBJ2-5	many	CASRDRVGETQYF	TGTGCCAGCAGAGACAGGGTTGGAGAGACCCAGTACTTC
-	TRBV7-2	TRBJ2-5	many	CASMRGAQETQYF	TGTGCCAGCATGAGGGGGGCCCAAGAGACCCAGTACTTC
TRBD1	TRBV10-3	TRBJ2-5	-	CASSPQPGTGGETQYF	TGTGCCAGCAGTCCCCAACCCGGGACAGGGGGGGAGACCCAGTACTTC
TRBD1	TRBV19	TRBJ1-5	-	CASSGRGILYSNQPQHF	TGTGCCAGTAGTGGCAGGGGGATCCTTTATAGCAATCAGCCCCAGCATTTT
TRBD2	TRBV6-1	TRBJ2-7	-	CASSTTGTNGEQYF	TGTGCCAGCAGTACTACCGGGACTAACGGCGAGCAGTACTTC